The following is a T cell receptor (beta chain) sequence with its context. It lacks a known antigen. No much larger clone is present one base from it, and per-base qualities are unavailable. The library relied on the immunoSEQ multiplex PCR assay. For the multiplex PCR, a mixture combining 60 forward primers for TCR Vbeta segments and 13 reverse primers for TCR Jbeta segments was used. A multiplex PCR assay on genomic DNA amplified the CDR3 region of rearranged TCR beta genes. The Illumina HiSeq System was used to sequence the amplified TCR beta libraries as 87-base-pair reads. Per the original workflow: In a later analysis, 70 million to 95 million unique TCR beta chains were counted across the roughly 700 repertoires, and roughly 10 million of these chains were shared by at least two donors. To remove PCR and sequencing errors, raw reads were error-corrected and collapsed into unique sequences using a nearest-neighbor algorithm that merged closely related sequences. CDR3 sequences were aligned to IMGT reference sequences to assign V, D and J gene segments. For a sequence to be retained, a match of at least six nucleotides to both a V gene segment and a J gene segment was required. A rearrangement was called productive if the CDR3 had no stop codons and remained in frame with V and J, and every other rearrangement was called non-productive. Following IMGT convention, CDR3 was defined as the stretch from the second conserved V-encoded cysteine to the conserved J-encoded phenylalanine. The earlier analysis of about 610 of the donors excluded any sequence lacking an unambiguous match to a single V gene segment. An earlier analysis of a few hundred of the donors called V segments functional above 56.7% productive rearrangements and segregating when the between-donor standard deviation exceeded 5%. To diagnose cytomegalovirus status from the catalog of TCR beta chain sequences, a statistical classification framework was built. In a later analysis, V and J genes were assigned by comparing TCR nucleotide sequences against IMGT/GENE-DB human TR gene sequences. Using the TCRdist pipeline, a later analysis assigned CDR3 sequences along with most-parsimonious VDJ recombination scenarios. In a later analysis, every TCR beta chain was defined by the combination of its CDR3 amino acid sequence and its V-gene family, and reads without a unique V-gene family were dropped. As a way to deal with suspected cross-contamination and a sequencing artifact, a later analysis dropped roughly 600 nucleotide sequences that were highly shared and had low generation probability. A later analysis calculated a clonal expansion index for each public chain from normalized within-repertoire ranks of inferred template counts. Generation probabilities in a later analysis came from a VDJ recombination model fitted to out-of-frame rearrangements, and those results were checked against IGoR. In a later analysis, TCR-TCR, TCR-HLA and TCR-CMV co-occurrence was scored with hypergeometric tests, and a repertoire-size bias correction was applied to TCR pairs. To estimate false discovery rates, a later analysis permuted the HLA or CMV assignments 20 times. A later analysis grouped co-occurring TCRs with DBSCAN, adding TCRdist sequence similarity when clustering within HLA-allele-positive subsets. Repertoires with fewer than 30,000 or more than 120,000 public chains were left out of co-occurrence clustering, as were a few repertoires with anomalous nucleotide sharing. TCRdb limited this immuneACCESS table to in-frame rearrangements with V and J called. A share of clones is missing; checked studies link under half to unresolved V genes, and the rest is unexplained. V and J calls and clone size are as listed in that table; D and trimming were resolved from the DNA. This sample holds around 140,000 clones; roughly four fifths were observed only once. The ten largest account for about 3.4% of the sample.

The data are from a study of cytomegalovirus exposure and HLA in healthy donors (dated by TCRdb to 2016 to 2017). With regard to the full study: An earlier analysis of a few hundred of the donors reported 276 Gb of sequence data and around 110 million unique TCR beta sequences obtained from about 200 million T cells. An early release covering about 600 HLA-typed donors comprised 250 to 350 gigabases of sequencing data and roughly 85 million unique TCR sequences. Of the approximately 370 genotyped donors, 65% to 90% were placed in the genetic ancestry cluster associated with self-reported Caucasian donors. The study was designed to test whether signatures of past pathogen exposure could be identified by cataloging public T cell receptors. Using immunosequencing, the study profiled T cell repertoires from 500 to 800 subjects and related those repertoires to cytomegalovirus serostatus. Besides the first cohort of approximately 710 subjects, a separate validation cohort made up of 120 different subjects was used. To predict cytomegalovirus infection status, the study brought together high-throughput TCR immunosequencing, statistical association of individual TCRs with disease status, and machine learning. In a later analysis, previously published TCR beta repertoires from several hundred donors were re-analyzed and high-resolution HLA genotyping was added so that TCR occurrence patterns could be studied. Rather than using new phenotypic data, the later analysis identified candidate immune exposures from TCR beta sequences and from how often those sequences occurred across donors. To decide whether each TCR beta V gene segment behaved as functional or pseudogenic, an earlier analysis of some 600 of the donors relied on high-throughput TCR beta sequencing. Donor age, sex, ethnicity and CMV serostatus were compiled together with the repertoire data. Genome-wide SNP genotypes for about 65% of the roughly 700 donors were used in a later genetic analysis, which treated that subset as a discovery cohort. All discovery cohort repertoires had been generated on a single sequencing platform. HLA typing covered class I and class II loci at four-digit resolution. Typing coverage differed by locus: A, B, C, DRB1 and DQB1 were typed in roughly 629-630 donors, DQA1 in roughly 510, DPA1 in some 610, and DPB1 in 450 to 490. A few DR-DQ haplotypes were treated as single units for association and clustering because of strong linkage in the cohort. Among approximately 370 genotyped donors of the cohort, an average of around 250,000 unique TCR beta nucleotide sequences was sequenced per donor, of which about 19% were non-productive. Points the paper makes about the study in general: The presence/absence analyses assumed that sequencing depth was roughly uniform across donors, and that assumption may not be true. The study gave a list of roughly 150 TCR beta chains associated with cytomegalovirus. An association between a missense DCLRE1C variant and V-gene and J-gene trimming of TCR beta chains was found in a later genetic analysis and replicated in an independent cohort. Correlated functional status among segregating V segments might be attributable to linkage disequilibrium, but an unknown experimental factor could not be ruled out. Immune exposure information for the cohort was limited to CMV serostatus. The 87-base-pair reads could not distinguish some IMGT-functional V segments, including TRBV6-2 and TRBV6-3, so those segments were excluded. Across donors, most TCR sequences were observed very rarely, whereas some public TCRs were present in many individuals. When HLA alleles, especially DR and DQ, strongly co-occurred, attributing TCR associations to individual alleles was difficult. Compared with the roughly 700-donor mean, donors in an Asian-associated ancestry cluster had fewer N-insertions in productive TCRs, according to a later genetic analysis. In a later analysis, HLA-associated TCR beta chains were found to be more clonally expanded and to have lower generation probabilities than equally common non-associated chains. Several of the top co-occurrence clusters appeared to be linked to parvovirus B19, influenza, CMV and Epstein-Barr virus, according to a later analysis. Broadly in line with IMGT annotations, most TCR beta V segments showed up in productive rearrangements about 87% or about 30% of the time in an earlier analysis of 587 of the donors. A later analysis found that most CMV-associated TCR beta chains appeared HLA-restricted, with HLA associations seemingly driven largely by CMV exposure. In a later analysis, the rate of TCR association differed among HLA loci, with DRB1 alleles having the most associated TCRs and HLA-C alleles having the fewest. A cluster of highly shared sequence variants was judged likely to be a technical artifact of the sequencing pipeline. A further reported finding was that TCR beta sequences accurately predicted the HLA-A and HLA-B alleles for most subjects in the first cohort. In a later analysis, 15,000 to 20,000 TCR beta sequences were associated with specific HLA alleles at a false discovery rate of 0.05. In both the original and validation cohorts, the classifier was reported to diagnose cytomegalovirus status with high specificity and sensitivity. About 15 rarely observed V segments, including chromosome 9 orphons, were excluded from the earlier analysis of just under 600 of the donors because counts were too low. Only TCR beta chains were sequenced in this cohort, and the absence of alpha or paired-chain data limited detectable features. In vitro tests confirmed that a few of the cytomegalovirus-associated TCR beta chains recognize cytomegalovirus antigens. It was suggested by the authors that the approach could potentially be generalized to other disease states and immunological phenotypes. Because some donors lacked HLA typing at each locus, the association tests relied only on the typed subset.

The cohort comprised more than 550 healthy bone marrow donors. All cohort members were sampled while nominally healthy, although unrecorded immune exposures were likely present. The donor was CMV seropositive and belonged to the group of 250 to 300 seropositive cohort members. A peripheral blood sample was provided by each donor, and peripheral blood mononuclear cells were used for TCR beta sequencing. The Qiagen DNeasy Blood Extraction Kit was used to extract genomic DNA from the blood cell samples. V is shortened by 8 bases, J by 7 bases, and the region joining them spans 18 bases. CDR1 and CDR2 (MDHEN, SYDVKM) derive from the germline V gene. Its CDR3 holds 14 amino acids, cysteine through phenylalanine. Left in the record is the CDR3 DNA by itself, 42 bases read in frame from the first base.

The sequenced sample consisted of PBMCs. The rearrangement combines TRBV28 with TRBJ2-1; a weak D assignment points to TRBD1 (6 bases agree). The receptor was derived from a man between 18 and 35 years old in good health and CMV-seropositive. The CDR3 loop reads CASLKVRGRNEQFF. The sequenced DNA is TGTGCCAGCCTAAAGGTCAGGGGACGGAATGAGCAGTTCTTC.